The TCR beta chain under discussion was sequenced for a study of shared clonotypes between healthy human individuals. V lost 0 bases to trimming and J lost 5 bases; unmatched junction nucleotides: 4. CDR1 and CDR2 from the germline V gene are MNHEY and SMNVEV (reference sequence). The CDR3 runs to 16 residues. Measured with immunoSEQ multiplex PCR; TCRdb has only the in-frame clones, and not every one. This table has 900,000 to 1,200,000 clones, more than 75% appearing once. This chain connects TRBV27 to TRBJ2-2; 9 bases agree with TRBD2. The sample was memory CD4+ T cells from PBMCs. Subset of the sample: CD45RA-negative fraction. The sequence derives from a man aged 18 to 35 in good health. Some clones in this sample may be carry-over from other donors' samples. Written as DNA, the CDR3 is TGTGCCAGCAGTTTATCGCCTAGCGGGGTAACCGGGGAGCTGTTTTTT. Translating gives CASSLSPSGVTGELFF.